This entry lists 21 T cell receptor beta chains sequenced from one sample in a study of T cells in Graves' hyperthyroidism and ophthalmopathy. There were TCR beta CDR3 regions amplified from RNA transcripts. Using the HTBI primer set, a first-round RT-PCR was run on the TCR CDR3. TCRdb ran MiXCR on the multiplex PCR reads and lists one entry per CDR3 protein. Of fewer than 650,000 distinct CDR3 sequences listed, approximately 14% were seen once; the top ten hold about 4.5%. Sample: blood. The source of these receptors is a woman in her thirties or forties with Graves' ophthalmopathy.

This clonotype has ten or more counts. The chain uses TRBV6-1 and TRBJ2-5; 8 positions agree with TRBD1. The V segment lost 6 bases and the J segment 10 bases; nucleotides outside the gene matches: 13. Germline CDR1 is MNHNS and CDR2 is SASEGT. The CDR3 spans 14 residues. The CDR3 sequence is CASRPGQESGGQYF. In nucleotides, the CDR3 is TGTGCCAGCAGACCGGGACAGGAGTCCGGAGGCCAGTACTTC.

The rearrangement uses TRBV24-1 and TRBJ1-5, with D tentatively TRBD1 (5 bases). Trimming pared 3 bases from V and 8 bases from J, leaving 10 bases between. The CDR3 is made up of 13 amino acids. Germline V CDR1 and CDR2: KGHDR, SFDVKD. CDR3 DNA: TGTGCCACCAGTGATCGGAGCAGGGAGCCCCAGCATTTT. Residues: CATSDRSREPQHF.

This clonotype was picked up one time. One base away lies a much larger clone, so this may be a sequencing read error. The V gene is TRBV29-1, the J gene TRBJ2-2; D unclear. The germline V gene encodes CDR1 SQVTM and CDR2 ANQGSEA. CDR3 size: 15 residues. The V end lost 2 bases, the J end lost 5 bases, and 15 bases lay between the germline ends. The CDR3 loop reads CSVELVTTYTGELFF. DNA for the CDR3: TGCAGCGTTGAACTGGTGACAACTTATACCGGGGAGCTGTTTTTT.

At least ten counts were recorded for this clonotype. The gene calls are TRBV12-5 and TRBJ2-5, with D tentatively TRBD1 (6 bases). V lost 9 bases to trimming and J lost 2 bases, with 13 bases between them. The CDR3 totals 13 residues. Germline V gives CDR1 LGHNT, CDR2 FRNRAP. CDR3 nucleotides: TGTGCTAGCCAACAGGGACCACAAGAGACCCAGTACTTC. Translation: CASQQGPQETQYF.

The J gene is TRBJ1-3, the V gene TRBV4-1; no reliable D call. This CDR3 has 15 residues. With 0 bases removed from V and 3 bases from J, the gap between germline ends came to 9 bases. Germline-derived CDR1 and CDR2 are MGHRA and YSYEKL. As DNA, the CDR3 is TGCGCCAGCAGCCAAGATCGGACGGGTGGAAACACCATATATTTT. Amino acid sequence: CASSQDRTGGNTIYF.

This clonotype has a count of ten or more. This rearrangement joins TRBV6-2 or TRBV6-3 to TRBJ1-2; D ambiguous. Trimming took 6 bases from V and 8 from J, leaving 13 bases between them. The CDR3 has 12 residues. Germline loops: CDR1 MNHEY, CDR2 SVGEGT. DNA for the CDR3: TGTGCCAGCAGGCTAACTTTCGGCGGCTACACCTTC. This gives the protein CASRLTFGGYTF.

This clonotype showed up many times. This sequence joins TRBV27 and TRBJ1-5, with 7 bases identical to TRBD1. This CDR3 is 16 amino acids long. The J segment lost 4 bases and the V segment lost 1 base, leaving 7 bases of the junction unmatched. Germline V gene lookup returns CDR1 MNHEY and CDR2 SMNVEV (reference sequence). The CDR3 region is CASSLLAGGRNQPQHF. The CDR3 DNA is TGTGCCAGCAGTTTATTGGCAGGGGGGAGAAATCAGCCCCAGCATTTT.

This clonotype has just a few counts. CDR3 sequence (DNA): TGTGCCAGCAGCCCGACAGGGAGTCCACAGGAGACCCAGTACTTC. This sequence encodes CASSPTGSPQETQYF. V gene TRBV5-6 combines with J gene TRBJ2-5, with TRBD1 matching over 7 bases. The CDR3 spans 15 residues. After removal of 4 bases from V and 5 bases from J, the junction contained 11 bases not matched to a gene. Germline V gene lookup returns CDR1 SGHDT and CDR2 YYEEEE. The full variable domain, its missing parts supplied by reference TRBV5-6 and TRBJ2-5, is DAGVTQSPTHLIKTRGQQVTLRCSPKSGHDTVSWYQQALGQGPQFIFQYYEEEERQRGNFPDRFSGHQFPNYSSELNVNALLLGDSALYLCASSPTGSPQETQYFGPGTRLLVL.

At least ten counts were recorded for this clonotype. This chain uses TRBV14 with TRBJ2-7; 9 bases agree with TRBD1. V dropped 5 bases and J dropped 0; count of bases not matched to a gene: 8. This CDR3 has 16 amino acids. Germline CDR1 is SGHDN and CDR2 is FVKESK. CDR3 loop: CASSEWDRDPSYEQYF. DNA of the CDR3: TGTGCCAGCAGCGAATGGGACAGGGACCCCTCCTACGAGCAGTACTTC. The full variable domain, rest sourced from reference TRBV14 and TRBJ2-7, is EAGVTQFPSHSVIEKGQTVTLRCDPISGHDNLYWYRRVMGKEIKFLLHFVKESKQDESGMPNNRFLAERTGGTYSTLKVQPAELEDSGVYFCASSEWDRDPSYEQYFGPGTRLTVT.

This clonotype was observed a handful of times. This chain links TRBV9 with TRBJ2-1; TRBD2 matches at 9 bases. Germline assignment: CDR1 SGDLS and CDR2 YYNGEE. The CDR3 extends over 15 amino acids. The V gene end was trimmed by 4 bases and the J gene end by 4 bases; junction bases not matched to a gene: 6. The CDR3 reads CASSPGLATYNEQFF. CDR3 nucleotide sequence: TGTGCCAGCAGCCCCGGACTAGCGACATACAATGAGCAGTTCTTC.

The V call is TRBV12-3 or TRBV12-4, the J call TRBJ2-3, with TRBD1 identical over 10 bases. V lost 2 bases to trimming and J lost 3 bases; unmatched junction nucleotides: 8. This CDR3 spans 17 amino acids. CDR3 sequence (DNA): TGTGCCAGCAGTTTATTTTTTCGGGACAGGGGTACAGATACGCAGTATTTT. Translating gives CASSLFFRDRGTDTQYF.

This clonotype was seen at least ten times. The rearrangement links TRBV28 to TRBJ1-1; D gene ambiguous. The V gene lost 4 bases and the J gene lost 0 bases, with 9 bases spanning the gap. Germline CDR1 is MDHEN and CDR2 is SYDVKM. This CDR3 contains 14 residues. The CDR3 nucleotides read TGTGCCAGCAGTTGGAGAGGGTTGAACACTGAAGCTTTCTTT. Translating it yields CASSWRGLNTEAFF.

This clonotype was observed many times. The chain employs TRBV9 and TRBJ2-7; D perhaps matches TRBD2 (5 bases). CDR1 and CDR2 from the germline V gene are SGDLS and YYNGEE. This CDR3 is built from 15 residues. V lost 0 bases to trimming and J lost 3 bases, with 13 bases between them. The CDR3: CASSVGSTSGYEQYF. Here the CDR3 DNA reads TGTGCCAGCAGCGTAGGATCGACCAGCGGCTACGAGCAGTACTTC. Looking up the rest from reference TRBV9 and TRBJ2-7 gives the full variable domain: DSGVTQTPKHLITATGQRVTLRCSPRSGDLSVYWYQQSLDQGLQFLIQYYNGEERAKGNILERFSAQQFPDLHSELNLSSLELGDSALYFCASSVGSTSGYEQYFGPGTRLTVT.

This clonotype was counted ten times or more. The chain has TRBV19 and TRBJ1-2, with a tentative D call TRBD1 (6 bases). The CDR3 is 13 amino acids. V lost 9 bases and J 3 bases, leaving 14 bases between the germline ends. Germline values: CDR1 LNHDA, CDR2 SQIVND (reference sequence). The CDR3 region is CASWGGAYYGYTF. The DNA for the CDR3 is TGTGCCAGCTGGGGGGGGGCTTACTATGGCTACACCTTC.

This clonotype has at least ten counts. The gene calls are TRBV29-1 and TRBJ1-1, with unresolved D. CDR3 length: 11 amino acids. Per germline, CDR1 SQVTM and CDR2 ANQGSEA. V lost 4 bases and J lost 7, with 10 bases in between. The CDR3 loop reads CSVVGAGEAFF. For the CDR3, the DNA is TGCAGCGTTGTGGGCGCAGGTGAAGCTTTCTTT.

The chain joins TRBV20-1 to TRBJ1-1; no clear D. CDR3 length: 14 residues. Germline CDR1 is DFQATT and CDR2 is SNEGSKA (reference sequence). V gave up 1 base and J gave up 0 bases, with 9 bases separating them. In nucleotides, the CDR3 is TGCAGTGCTAGAGGGGGTCGGGTGAACACTGAAGCTTTCTTT. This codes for CSARGGRVNTEAFF.

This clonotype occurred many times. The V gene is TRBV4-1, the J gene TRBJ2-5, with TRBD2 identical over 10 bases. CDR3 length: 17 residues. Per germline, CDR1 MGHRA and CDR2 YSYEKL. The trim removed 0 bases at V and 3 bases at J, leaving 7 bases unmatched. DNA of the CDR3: TGCGCCAGCAGCCAAGATGGGCTAGCGGGAGTCGAAGAGACCCAGTACTTC. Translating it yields CASSQDGLAGVEETQYF.

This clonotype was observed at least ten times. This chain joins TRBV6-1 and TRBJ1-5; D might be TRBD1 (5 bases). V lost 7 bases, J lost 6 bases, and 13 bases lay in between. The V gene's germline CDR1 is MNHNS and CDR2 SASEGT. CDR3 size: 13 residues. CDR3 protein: CASNAGSGQPQHF. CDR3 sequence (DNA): TGTGCCAGCAATGCAGGGTCAGGTCAGCCCCAGCATTTT.

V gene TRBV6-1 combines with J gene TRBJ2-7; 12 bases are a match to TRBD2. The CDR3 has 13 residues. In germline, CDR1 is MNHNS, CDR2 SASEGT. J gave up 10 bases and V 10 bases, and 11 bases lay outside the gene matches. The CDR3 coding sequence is TGTGCCATCAAGGACGGGACTAGCGGGCTCCAGTACTTC. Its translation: CAIKDGTSGLQYF.

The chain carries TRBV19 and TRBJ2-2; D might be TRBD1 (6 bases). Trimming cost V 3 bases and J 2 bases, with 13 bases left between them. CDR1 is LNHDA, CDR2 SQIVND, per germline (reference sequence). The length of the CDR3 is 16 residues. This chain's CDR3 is CASSINRDTNTGELFF. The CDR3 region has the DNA TGTGCCAGTAGTATTAACCGGGACACTAACACCGGGGAGCTGTTTTTT.

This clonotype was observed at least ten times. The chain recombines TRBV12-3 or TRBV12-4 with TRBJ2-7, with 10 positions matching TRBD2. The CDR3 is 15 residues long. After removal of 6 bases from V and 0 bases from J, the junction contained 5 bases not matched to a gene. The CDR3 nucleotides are TGTGCCAGCAGCCCCCGGACTAGCGGCTCCTACGAGCAGTACTTC. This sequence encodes CASSPRTSGSYEQYF.